Each of the 23 T cell receptor beta chains below was sequenced from the same sample in a study of T cells in Graves' hyperthyroidism and ophthalmopathy. Amplified TCR beta CDR3 regions derived from RNA transcripts. In the first-round RT-PCR of the TCR CDR3, the HTBI primer set was used. TCRdb passed the multiplex PCR reads through MiXCR, listing each CDR3 protein once. This table has some 380,000 distinct CDR3 sequences, roughly 13% appearing once. The sequencing input was blood. Receptors originate from a man under 40 with Graves' hyperthyroidism that later progressed to Graves' ophthalmopathy.

This clonotype was observed a few times. The chain joins TRBV20-1 to TRBJ1-2; D ambiguous. Germline CDR1 reads DFQATT; CDR2 reads SNEGSKA (reference sequence). The CDR3 sequence is 13 residues long. V lost 0 bases and J 4 bases, leaving 9 bases between the germline ends. CDR3: CSARDGPSYGYTF. The CDR3 DNA is TGCAGTGCTAGAGATGGGCCTAGCTATGGCTACACCTTC.

This clonotype was seen many times. The rearrangement joins TRBV4-1 to TRBJ1-1; tentatively, D is TRBD1 (6 bases). The germline CDR1 and CDR2 sequences are MGHRA and YSYEKL. Trimming shortened V by 1 base and J by 0 bases, and 9 bases separated the two germline ends. This CDR3 is 15 amino acids long. For the CDR3, the DNA is TGCGCCAGCAGCCAAGGGGGACACATGAACACTGAAGCTTTCTTT. Its translation is CASSQGGHMNTEAFF.

In its sample, this clonotype was seen many times. This chain links TRBV2 with TRBJ2-5; 7 bases align to TRBD2. The CDR3 length is 14 residues. Germline CDR1 reads SNHLY; CDR2 reads FYNNEI. The V segment lost 2 bases and the J segment 3 bases; nucleotides outside the gene matches: 3. The DNA for the CDR3 is TGTGCCAGCAGTGAAAGACGGGGGGAAGAGACCCAGTACTTC. This sequence encodes CASSERRGEETQYF.

This clonotype has at least ten counts. The V and J genes are TRBV28 and TRBJ2-1; tentatively, D is TRBD2 (5 bases). The germline V gene encodes CDR1 MDHEN and CDR2 SYDVKM. With 4 bases removed from V and 6 bases from J, the gap between germline ends came to 19 bases. The CDR3 totals 16 residues. The chain's CDR3 is CASSSPREGFGNEQFF. Written as DNA, the CDR3 is TGTGCCAGCAGTTCCCCCCGGGAAGGGTTTGGCAATGAGCAGTTCTTC. The full variable domain, with the rest looked up from reference TRBV28 and TRBJ2-1, is DVKVTQSSRYLVKRTGEKVFLECVQDMDHENMFWYRQDPGLGLRLIYFSYDVKMKEKGDIPEGYSVSREKKERFSLILESASTNQTSMYLCASSSPREGFGNEQFFGPGTRLTVL.

This clonotype has at least ten counts. The V and J genes are TRBV19 and TRBJ1-1, with D uncertain. The CDR3 extends over 13 amino acids. The V end lost 9 bases, the J end lost 1 base, and 12 bases lay between the germline ends. CDR1 and CDR2 (germline): LNHDA, SQIVND (reference sequence). In nucleotides, the CDR3 is TGTGCCAGCAGTCCCGACGGGAACACTGAAGCTTTCTTT. As protein: CASSPDGNTEAFF.

This clonotype was detected only a few times. This chain uses TRBV6-1 with TRBJ2-7; a weak D match, TRBD1 (5 bases). Per germline, CDR1 MNHNS and CDR2 SASEGT. Trimming took off 5 bases at V and 5 bases at J, with 19 bases between the two ends. CDR3 size: 15 residues. CDR3 bases: TGTGCCAGCAGTAGGGGCCCCTCGAGTTGGGACGAGCAGTACTTC. Encoded protein: CASSRGPSSWDEQYF.

The chain has TRBV30 and TRBJ1-5; no clear D gene. Germline CDR1 GTSNPN, CDR2 SVGIG (reference sequence). The CDR3 is made up of 14 amino acids. Trimming took 0 bases from V and 0 from J, leaving 6 bases between them. The CDR3 loop is CAWSVSGSNQPQHF. Here the CDR3 DNA reads TGTGCCTGGAGTGTATCGGGTAGCAATCAGCCCCAGCATTTT.

This clonotype was recorded many times. The rearrangement uses TRBV11-1 and TRBJ2-7, with 7 bases that match TRBD1. Losses at the gene ends were 5 bases for V and 2 bases for J; bases not matched to a gene: 6. This CDR3 region has 14 residues. Germline assignment: CDR1 SGHAT and CDR2 FQDESV (reference sequence). CDR3 in DNA: TGTGCCAGCAGCCACAGGGGTCGAGCCTACGAGCAGTACTTC. As protein: CASSHRGRAYEQYF.

This clonotype was seen ten or more times. V usage is TRBV5-1 and J usage is TRBJ1-1; TRBD1 agrees at 7 bases. Germline CDR1 is SGHRS and CDR2 is YFSETQ. Losses at the gene ends were 2 bases for V and 2 bases for J; bases not matched to a gene: 3. This CDR3 has 14 residues. The CDR3 DNA follows: TGCGCCAGCAGCTTTAGGACAGGTAACACTGAAGCTTTCTTT. Encoded protein: CASSFRTGNTEAFF. The variable domain in full, completed from reference TRBV5-1 and TRBJ1-1, reads KAGVTQTPRYLIKTRGQQVTLSCSPISGHRSVSWYQQTPGQGLQFLFEYFSETQRNKGNFPGRFSGRQFSNSRSEMNVSTLELGDSALYLCASSFRTGNTEAFFGQGTRLTVV.

The J gene is TRBJ2-1, the V gene TRBV24-1; 13 bases align to TRBD2. V trimming: 5 bases; J trimming: 3 bases; junction bases outside the gene matches: 6. This CDR3 comprises 17 residues. Germline-derived CDR1 and CDR2 are KGHDR and SFDVKD. CDR3 region: CATSGTSGGLIYNEQFF. Written as DNA, the CDR3 is TGTGCCACCAGTGGGACTAGCGGGGGTTTAATCTACAATGAGCAGTTCTTC.

This clonotype was counted at least ten times. The V and J genes are TRBV6-1 and TRBJ1-5; D is unresolved. Deletions cut 3 bases from V and 0 bases from J, with 12 bases between. Germline V lookup: CDR1 MNHNS, CDR2 SASEGT. There are 16 residues in the CDR3. CDR3 in DNA: TGTGCCAGCAGTGACCGACTGACCTATAGCAATCAGCCCCAGCATTTT. Translation gives CASSDRLTYSNQPQHF.

In this sample, this clonotype turned up many times. CDR3 DNA sequence: TGTGCCAGCAGTACGCTGGACAGTACAGATACGCAGTATTTT. It translates to CASSTLDSTDTQYF. The chain recombines TRBV28 with TRBJ2-3; a weak D match, TRBD1 (6 bases). The CDR3 totals 14 residues. The V and J ends lost 5 bases and 3 bases respectively, with 12 bases between them. Germline V gene sequence: CDR1 MDHEN, CDR2 SYDVKM.

The chain has TRBV4-1 and TRBJ2-7; tentatively, D is TRBD1 (6 bases). Per germline, CDR1 MGHRA and CDR2 YSYEKL. Trimming pared 1 base from V and 1 base from J, leaving 17 bases between. The CDR3 is 17 amino acids. The CDR3 DNA reads as TGCGCCAGCAGCCAAGGCCCCCCGGGACACCTATCCTACGAGCAGTACTTC. This encodes CASSQGPPGHLSYEQYF.

This clonotype has only a few counts. The rearrangement links TRBV20-1 to TRBJ2-2; TRBD1 or TRBD2 may be the D gene (5 bases each). The CDR3 has 13 amino acids. Trimming shortened V by 0 bases and J by 6 bases, and 8 bases separated the two germline ends. Germline loops: CDR1 DFQATT, CDR2 SNEGSKA (reference sequence). In DNA, the CDR3 is TGCAGTGCTAGAGATGTGGGGGCCGGGGAGCTGTTTTTT. Translated: CSARDVGAGELFF.

This clonotype has at least ten counts. This chain uses TRBV20-1 with TRBJ2-7; D may be TRBD2 (5 bases). CDR1 DFQATT and CDR2 SNEGSKA come from the germline V gene (reference sequence). CDR3 size: 11 residues. Trimming removed 7 bases at V and 0 bases at J, with 7 bases between. The CDR3 spells CSGGGSYEQYF. CDR3 coding DNA: TGCAGTGGAGGAGGCTCCTACGAGCAGTACTTC.

The chain carries TRBV15 and TRBJ2-3; possible D gene TRBD2, 5 bases. The CDR3 spans 15 residues. Trimming removed 3 bases at V and 3 bases at J, with 13 bases between. Germline V gives CDR1 LNHNV, CDR2 YYDKDF (reference sequence). The CDR3: CATSSYSLATDTQYF. The CDR3 nucleotides read TGTGCCACCAGCAGTTACAGCCTAGCAACAGATACGCAGTATTTT.

The sample holds many counts of this clonotype. The V call is TRBV12-3 or TRBV12-4, the J call TRBJ2-2; 12 positions match TRBD2. V trimming: 3 bases; J trimming: 5 bases; junction bases outside the gene matches: 4. The CDR3 extends over 16 amino acids. In DNA, the CDR3 is TGTGCCAGCAGTTTCACTAGCGGGGGGCGGACCGGGGAGCTGTTTTTT. Translation gives CASSFTSGGRTGELFF.

This clonotype was picked up one time. The gene calls are TRBV20-1 and TRBJ2-7, with D possibly TRBD1 on 6 matching bases. CDR3 length: 11 amino acids. Germline assignment: CDR1 DFQATT and CDR2 SNEGSKA (reference sequence). CDR3 DNA sequence: TGCAGGAGGGGGTCCCCCTACGAGCAGTACTTC. Its protein product is CRRGSPYEQYF.

This clonotype was detected ten times or more. The chain has TRBV7-6 and TRBJ1-3, with a tentative D call TRBD1 (6 bases). CDR1 and CDR2 (germline): SGHVS, FNYEAQ. CDR3 length: 18 amino acids. Deletions cut 5 bases from V and 0 bases from J, with 20 bases between. This CDR3 reads CASSPRRDTPSSGNTIYF. Here the CDR3 DNA reads TGTGCCAGCAGCCCCCGGAGGGACACCCCAAGCTCTGGAAACACCATATATTTT.

A few counts support this clonotype. The chain carries TRBV6-1 and TRBJ1-4; D gene uncertain. Trimming left V 5 bases short and J 3 bases short, with 7 bases between. This CDR3 spans 13 amino acids. From germline, CDR1 is MNHNS and CDR2 SASEGT. CDR3 loop: CASSRVSNEKLFF. CDR3 bases: TGTGCCAGCAGTAGGGTTTCTAATGAAAAACTGTTTTTT.

This clonotype appeared many times. The CDR3 here is CASSFGLAGDPNTGELFF. In DNA, the CDR3 is TGTGCCAGCAGCTTCGGTCTAGCGGGGGATCCGAACACCGGGGAGCTGTTTTTT. V usage is TRBV7-9 and J usage is TRBJ2-2, with TRBD2 matching 10 bases. Germline V CDR1 and CDR2: SEHNR, FQNEAQ (reference sequence). The CDR3 covers 18 residues. With 3 bases clipped from V and 0 bases from J, the junction kept 7 bases outside the gene matches.

This clonotype showed up many times. The V gene is TRBV6-2 or TRBV6-3, the J gene TRBJ1-6; D is unclear. V lost 7 bases, J lost 5 bases, and 6 bases lay in between. Germline V gene sequence: CDR1 MNHEY, CDR2 SVGEGT. This CDR3 spans 12 amino acids. The CDR3 loop is CASKENNSPLHF. CDR3 DNA: TGTGCCAGCAAAGAGAATAATTCACCCCTCCACTTT.

This clonotype was recorded a few times. The CDR3 coding sequence is TGTGCCAGCAGTCACGGGACAGGGGGCCTCTACAATGAGCAGTTCTTC. Its protein product is CASSHGTGGLYNEQFF. The V gene is TRBV28, the J gene TRBJ2-1, with 12 bases fitting TRBD1. CDR3 size: 16 residues. V shed 5 bases, J shed 3 bases, and the junction held 5 bases outside the gene matches. CDR1 is MDHEN, CDR2 SYDVKM, per germline.